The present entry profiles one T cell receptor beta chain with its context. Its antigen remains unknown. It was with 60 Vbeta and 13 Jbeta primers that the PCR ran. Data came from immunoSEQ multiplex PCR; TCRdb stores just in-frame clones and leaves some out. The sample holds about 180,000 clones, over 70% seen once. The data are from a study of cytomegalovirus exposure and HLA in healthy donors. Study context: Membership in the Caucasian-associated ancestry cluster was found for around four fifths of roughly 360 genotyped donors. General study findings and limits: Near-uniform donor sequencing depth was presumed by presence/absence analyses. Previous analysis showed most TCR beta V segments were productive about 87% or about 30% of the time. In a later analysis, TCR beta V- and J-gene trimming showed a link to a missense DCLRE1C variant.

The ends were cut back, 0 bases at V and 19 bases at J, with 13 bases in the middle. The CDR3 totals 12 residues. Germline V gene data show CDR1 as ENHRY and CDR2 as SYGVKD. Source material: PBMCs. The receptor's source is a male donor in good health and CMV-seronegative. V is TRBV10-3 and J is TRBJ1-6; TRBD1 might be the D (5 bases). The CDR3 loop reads CAISESGQPGHF. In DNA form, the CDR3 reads TGTGCCATCAGTGAGTCGGGGCAGCCCGGTCACTTT.